These T cell receptor beta chains were read from a single sample in a study of OX40 agonist ivuxolimab in advanced cancers. Measured with immunoSEQ multiplex PCR; TCRdb has only the in-frame clones, and not every one. Of roughly 77,000 clones listed, approximately 89% are singletons. The sequences come from CD4+ or CD8+ T cells sorted from blood, collected in a trial of the OX40 agonist ivuxolimab. These receptors all come from an adult with an advanced solid tumor such as melanoma, head and neck, liver or kidney cancer. The CDR3 runs from the conserved cysteine through the conserved F or W. The D gene is left open where the match is weak. A row's size may be missing; if present it is once, few, many or a size class.

j_gene: TRBJ1-5; v_gene: TRBV19; abundance: .; d_gene: .; CDR3nt: TGTGCCAGTTCTCTGAGGGGGGCAGGACAGCCCCAGCATTTT; CDR3aa: CASSLRGAGQPQHF
j_gene: TRBJ1-6; v_gene: TRBV2; abundance: .; d_gene: .; CDR3nt: TGTGCCAGCAGTGTTTCCGTGGGAGGGTCACCCCTCCACTTT; CDR3aa: CASSVSVGGSPLHF
j_gene: TRBJ1-1; v_gene: TRBV19; abundance: .; d_gene: .; CDR3nt: TGTGCCAGTAGTATAGTAGTCCGACAGATGAACACTGAAGCTTTCTTT; CDR3aa: CASSIVVRQMNTEAFF
j_gene: TRBJ2-3; v_gene: TRBV4-1; abundance: .; d_gene: .; CDR3nt: TGCGCCAGCAGCCAAGATATGAGCACAGATACGCAGTATTTT; CDR3aa: CASSQDMSTDTQYF
j_gene: TRBJ1-6; v_gene: TRBV5-5; abundance: once; d_gene: TRBD1; CDR3nt: TGTGCCAGCAGCCTAGGGGACAGCTTTAATTCACCCCTCCACTTT; CDR3aa: CASSLGDSFNSPLHF
j_gene: TRBJ2-1; v_gene: TRBV7-3; abundance: .; d_gene: .; CDR3nt: TGTGCCAGCAGCTTAATACCGGGGACCTACAATGAGCAGTTCTTC; CDR3aa: CASSLIPGTYNEQFF
j_gene: TRBJ1-4; v_gene: TRBV2; abundance: .; d_gene: TRBD1; CDR3nt: TGTGCCAGCACCGGGGACAGGGGCGGGGGAAATGAAAAACTGTTTTTT; CDR3aa: CASTGDRGGGNEKLFF
j_gene: TRBJ1-5; v_gene: TRBV5-5; abundance: .; d_gene: .; CDR3nt: TGTGCCAGCAGCTTGGAATCTCAGCCCCAGCATTTT; CDR3aa: CASSLESQPQHF
j_gene: TRBJ2-1; v_gene: TRBV5-4; abundance: .; d_gene: .; CDR3nt: TGTGCCAGCAGTCGAGACGGGAGCTCCTACAATGAGCAGTTCTTC; CDR3aa: CASSRDGSSYNEQFF
j_gene: TRBJ2-1; v_gene: TRBV7-6; abundance: .; d_gene: .; CDR3nt: TGTGCCAGCAGCTTAATCGCGGACAGCTCCTACAATGAGCAGTTCTTC; CDR3aa: CASSLIADSSYNEQFF
j_gene: TRBJ2-6; v_gene: TRBV5-6; abundance: .; d_gene: .; CDR3nt: TGTGCCAGCAGTTCGGTTACAGGACCCTCTGGGGCCAACGTCCTGACTTTC; CDR3aa: CASSSVTGPSGANVLTF
j_gene: TRBJ1-4; v_gene: TRBV5-1; abundance: .; d_gene: .; CDR3nt: TGCGCCAGCAGCTTGGATGTAAGGGGTAGGAGGTCAACTAATGAAAAACTGTTTTTT; CDR3aa: CASSLDVRGRRSTNEKLFF
j_gene: TRBJ2-1; v_gene: TRBV10-3; abundance: .; d_gene: .; CDR3nt: TGTGCCATCAGTGAGGGGGGGGAGCAGTTCTTC; CDR3aa: CAISEGGEQFF
j_gene: TRBJ1-1; v_gene: TRBV5-4; abundance: .; d_gene: TRBD1; CDR3nt: TGTGCCAGTCACCCGGGACAGGGAGCGTCTGAAGCTTTCTTT; CDR3aa: CASHPGQGASEAFF
j_gene: TRBJ1-1; v_gene: TRBV19; abundance: .; d_gene: TRBD1; CDR3nt: TGTGCCAGTAGTATAGAGGGGGCCGGGACAGTGAGCACTGAAGCTTTCTTT; CDR3aa: CASSIEGAGTVSTEAFF
j_gene: TRBJ2-3; v_gene: TRBV5-4; abundance: .; d_gene: TRBD2; CDR3nt: TGTGCCAGCAGCTTGGATGGGCCCCAGGGTCCACTAGCGGGCACAGATACGCAGTATTTT; CDR3aa: CASSLDGPQGPLAGTDTQYF
j_gene: TRBJ2-3; v_gene: TRBV19; abundance: .; d_gene: .; CDR3nt: TGTGCCAGTACTAAGATACAGGGCCCAACAGATACGCAGTATTTT; CDR3aa: CASTKIQGPTDTQYF
j_gene: TRBJ1-6; v_gene: TRBV5-1; abundance: .; d_gene: TRBD1; CDR3nt: TGCGCCAGCAGCCCTCGATCCGGGACAGGCCCGAGCTCCTATAATTCACCCCTCCACTTT; CDR3aa: CASSPRSGTGPSSYNSPLHF
j_gene: TRBJ2-7; v_gene: TRBV30; abundance: few; d_gene: TRBD1; CDR3nt: TGTGCCTGGAGCCGGGACAGTTCCTACGAGCAGTACTTC; CDR3aa: CAWSRDSSYEQYF
j_gene: TRBJ2-1; v_gene: TRBV11-1; abundance: .; d_gene: .; CDR3nt: TGTGCCAGCAGCTATGGCCAGACCTACAATGAGCAGTTCTTC; CDR3aa: CASSYGQTYNEQFF
j_gene: TRBJ1-6; v_gene: TRBV28; abundance: many; d_gene: .; CDR3nt: TGTGCCAGCACTCCGGGACACAATTCACCCCTCCACTTT; CDR3aa: CASTPGHNSPLHF
j_gene: TRBJ1-1; v_gene: TRBV6-6; abundance: .; d_gene: .; CDR3nt: TGTGCCAGCAGACCGCCCGGCGGAGACACTGAAGCTTTCTTT; CDR3aa: CASRPPGGDTEAFF
j_gene: TRBJ2-3; v_gene: TRBV14; abundance: .; d_gene: .; CDR3nt: TGTGCCAGCAGCCAGAAAGACAGCCTCACAGATACGCAGTATTTT; CDR3aa: CASSQKDSLTDTQYF
j_gene: TRBJ1-4; v_gene: TRBV25-1; abundance: few; d_gene: .; CDR3nt: TGTGCCAGCTATGGGGGGGGAAATGAAAAACTGTTTTTT; CDR3aa: CASYGGGNEKLFF
j_gene: TRBJ2-3; v_gene: TRBV9; abundance: .; d_gene: .; CDR3nt: TGTGCCAGCAGCGACAGGGTTTCGGGAGATACGCAGTATTTT; CDR3aa: CASSDRVSGDTQYF
j_gene: TRBJ2-5; v_gene: TRBV5-6; abundance: .; d_gene: .; CDR3nt: TGTGCCAGCAGCTCAAACCCCCTTCGGACAGAGGACTTC; CDR3aa: CASSSNPLRTEDF
j_gene: TRBJ2-2; v_gene: TRBV5-1; abundance: .; d_gene: .; CDR3nt: TGCGCCAGCAGCTTGGGGACGGGGAACACCGGGGAGCTGTTTTTT; CDR3aa: CASSLGTGNTGELFF
j_gene: TRBJ1-2; v_gene: TRBV6-1; abundance: .; d_gene: .; CDR3nt: TGTGCCAGCAGTAGAATTAGGGAGGTCTATGGCTACACCTTC; CDR3aa: CASSRIREVYGYTF
j_gene: TRBJ1-6; v_gene: TRBV28; abundance: once; d_gene: .; CDR3nt: TGTGCCAGCAGTTGGAGGAGTAAAGGACGGGCCCTCCACTTT; CDR3aa: CASSWRSKGRALHF
j_gene: TRBJ2-7; v_gene: TRBV7-2; abundance: .; d_gene: TRBD2; CDR3nt: TGTGCCAGCAGCTTAGTGGCGCGGACTAGCGGGAGCTACGAGCAGTACTTC; CDR3aa: CASSLVARTSGSYEQYF
j_gene: TRBJ2-2; v_gene: TRBV5-6; abundance: .; d_gene: TRBD1; CDR3nt: TGTGCCAGCAGCCTACAGGGGAATCTGAACACCGGGGAGCTGTTTTTT; CDR3aa: CASSLQGNLNTGELFF
j_gene: TRBJ2-5; v_gene: TRBV14; abundance: .; d_gene: .; CDR3nt: TGTGCCAGCAGCCAAGTAATAACAGCCCGTGGGGAGACCCAGTACTTC; CDR3aa: CASSQVITARGETQYF
j_gene: TRBJ2-5; v_gene: TRBV28; abundance: .; d_gene: TRBD2; CDR3nt: TGTGCCAGCAGTGAAAATAGCGGGGGCCAAGAGACCCAGTACTTC; CDR3aa: CASSENSGGQETQYF
j_gene: TRBJ2-3; v_gene: TRBV20-1; abundance: .; d_gene: .; CDR3nt: TGCAGTGCTAGACAGGTAGATACGCAGTATTTT; CDR3aa: CSARQVDTQYF
j_gene: TRBJ1-2; v_gene: TRBV28; abundance: .; d_gene: .; CDR3nt: TGTGCCAGCAGGGGCAGGGACTCCCCGGGGAATGGCTACACCTTC; CDR3aa: CASRGRDSPGNGYTF
j_gene: TRBJ1-4; v_gene: TRBV19; abundance: .; d_gene: .; CDR3nt: TGTGCCAGTAGTATAGTTGCCGGGGTTTGGGAAAAACTGTTTTTT; CDR3aa: CASSIVAGVWEKLFF
j_gene: TRBJ2-1; v_gene: TRBV28; abundance: .; d_gene: .; CDR3nt: TGTGCCAGCAGTCCAGGGGGGTCCTACAATGAGCAGTTCTTC; CDR3aa: CASSPGGSYNEQFF
j_gene: TRBJ1-3; v_gene: TRBV11-3; abundance: .; d_gene: .; CDR3nt: TGTGCCAGCAGCTCCGGGCTTGAGGGGAACACCATATATTTT; CDR3aa: CASSSGLEGNTIYF
j_gene: TRBJ2-7; v_gene: TRBV6-6; abundance: .; d_gene: .; CDR3nt: TGTGCCAGCAGACTGGACGATATAACCTACGAGCAGTACTTC; CDR3aa: CASRLDDITYEQYF
j_gene: TRBJ2-4; v_gene: TRBV5-7; abundance: .; d_gene: .; CDR3nt: TGTGCCAGCAGCTCCACGGGGGACATTCAGTACTTC; CDR3aa: CASSSTGDIQYF
j_gene: TRBJ2-1; v_gene: TRBV6-6; abundance: .; d_gene: TRBD1; CDR3nt: TGTGCCAGCAGGGGGACAGGGGGTGTCAATGAGCAGTTCTTC; CDR3aa: CASRGTGGVNEQFF
j_gene: TRBJ1-5; v_gene: TRBV5-5; abundance: .; d_gene: .; CDR3nt: TGTGCCAGCAGCCAAACCCCTCCAGGCACGGGAAATCAGCCCCAGCATTTT; CDR3aa: CASSQTPPGTGNQPQHF
j_gene: TRBJ2-5; v_gene: TRBV7-3; abundance: .; d_gene: .; CDR3nt: TGTGCCAGCAGCCGCTCGAAACGGGAGACCCAGTACTTC; CDR3aa: CASSRSKRETQYF
j_gene: TRBJ1-3; v_gene: TRBV14; abundance: .; d_gene: .; CDR3nt: TGTGCCAGCAGGGATACAGGAGTGGGAAACACCATATATTTT; CDR3aa: CASRDTGVGNTIYF
j_gene: TRBJ2-3; v_gene: TRBV5-4; abundance: .; d_gene: TRBD2; CDR3nt: TGTGCCAGCAGCTTGGTTCCCCTTTCGGCTAGCGGGGATACGCAGTATTTT; CDR3aa: CASSLVPLSASGDTQYF
j_gene: TRBJ1-2; v_gene: TRBV28; abundance: once; d_gene: TRBD1; CDR3nt: TGTGCCAGCAGACCGACAGGGTCCTATGGCTACACCTTC; CDR3aa: CASRPTGSYGYTF
j_gene: TRBJ1-6; v_gene: TRBV25-1; abundance: .; d_gene: .; CDR3nt: TGTGCCAGCAGTATGGGGTTCTCCTATAATTCACCCCTCCACTTT; CDR3aa: CASSMGFSYNSPLHF
j_gene: TRBJ2-7; v_gene: TRBV5-1; abundance: .; d_gene: .; CDR3nt: TGCGCCAGCAGCTTGGGTGGAGGTCTACGAGCCTCCTACGAGCAGTACTTC; CDR3aa: CASSLGGGLRASYEQYF
j_gene: TRBJ2-1; v_gene: TRBV28; abundance: once; d_gene: TRBD1; CDR3nt: TGTGCCAGCAGAAAAGGGGGCAACAATGAGCAGTTCTTC; CDR3aa: CASRKGGNNEQFF
j_gene: TRBJ1-2; v_gene: TRBV4-2; abundance: few; d_gene: .; CDR3nt: TGTGCCAGCAGCCAAGTCGGAGGTGGCTACACCTTC; CDR3aa: CASSQVGGGYTF
j_gene: TRBJ2-1; v_gene: TRBV5-1; abundance: .; d_gene: .; CDR3nt: TGCGCCAGCAGCTTGCACCCGACAGTGAATGAGCAGTTCTTC; CDR3aa: CASSLHPTVNEQFF
j_gene: TRBJ2-3; v_gene: TRBV11-1; abundance: .; d_gene: .; CDR3nt: TGTGCCAGCAGCTTATGGGGGACCCACACAGATACGCAGTATTTT; CDR3aa: CASSLWGTHTDTQYF
j_gene: TRBJ2-3; v_gene: TRBV19; abundance: once; d_gene: TRBD1; CDR3nt: TGTGCCAGTAGTACCGGGACAGGGGGTTTTAGCACAGATACGCAGTATTTT; CDR3aa: CASSTGTGGFSTDTQYF
j_gene: TRBJ1-1; v_gene: TRBV28; abundance: .; d_gene: .; CDR3nt: TGTGCCAGCAGTTACGACACTGAAGCTTTCTTT; CDR3aa: CASSYDTEAFF
j_gene: TRBJ1-4; v_gene: TRBV27; abundance: .; d_gene: TRBD1; CDR3nt: TGTGCCAGCAGTCTCGACAGGGCCGAAAAACTGTTTTTT; CDR3aa: CASSLDRAEKLFF